Listed below are T cell receptor beta chains from one sample, sequenced in a study of T cell repertoires in cytomegalovirus infection. TCRdb fed the reads into MiXCR, producing one record per CDR3 protein. Here the sample spans under 250,000 distinct CDR3 sequences, around an eighth being singletons. Sequences were obtained from PBMCs. The source is a human donor in good health (CMV status not recorded). Some clones in this sample may be carry-over from other donors' samples. Both conserved end residues are part of each CDR3. D genes are given only for firm matches. For some rows the clone size is stated as once, few or many, or as a class when expanded; others skip it.

TGCAGCGTTGAAGGGCAGGGGGGCTACGAGCAGTACTTC	CSVEGQGGYEQYF	many	TRBJ2-7	TRBV29-1	.
TGTGCCAGCAGTTCGAATGACATCCCCACTGAAGCTTTCTTT	CASSSNDIPTEAFF	few	TRBJ1-1	TRBV28	.
TGCGCCAGCAGCGTACCGGGTTTCCCGCAGTATTTT	CASSVPGFPQYF	.	TRBJ2-3	TRBV5-1	.
TGTGCCAGCAGCTTCGGACATGACGAGCAGTACTTC	CASSFGHDEQYF	many	TRBJ2-7	TRBV7-2	.
TGTGCCAGCAGCCCGTACAGGGTCGGGGAGACCCAGTACTTC	CASSPYRVGETQYF	few	TRBJ2-5	TRBV14	.
TGTGCCATCAGTGAGTCGACGGCAGCGAACACCGGGGAGCTGTTTTTT	CAISESTAANTGELFF	.	TRBJ2-2	TRBV10-3	.
TGCAGCGTTGGAGGCCAACGAGAGCAGTACTTC	CSVGGQREQYF	.	TRBJ2-7	TRBV29-1	.
TGTGCCAGCAGCCCTACCATAAACACTGAAGCTTTCTTT	CASSPTINTEAFF	few	TRBJ1-1	TRBV7-9	.
TGTGCCAGCAGTTACGGGATAGCCCAGGGTGAAGGCTACACCTTC	CASSYGIAQGEGYTF	few	TRBJ1-2	TRBV6-2/TRBV6-3	.
TGTGCCAGCAGCCCATTGGACAGGGTGGAATCACCCCTCCACTTT	CASSPLDRVESPLHF	many	TRBJ1-6	TRBV5-6	TRBD1
TGTGCCAGCAGCTTGGTAGCGGGGGGCGAGGGGGTCTTC	CASSLVAGGEGVF	many	TRBJ2-1	TRBV7-2	TRBD2
TGTGCCAGCAGCTCAGGCCCCCCAGGCCCCCTAAGAGACGAGCAGTACTTC	CASSSGPPGPLRDEQYF	few	TRBJ2-7	TRBV5-5	.
TGCGCCAGCAGCCAACTAACCGGGGGTTCCTACAATGAGCAGTTCTTC	CASSQLTGGSYNEQFF	.	TRBJ2-1	TRBV4-3	.
TGTGCCAGCAGCTTAGAGGTTCCAGGATTGAACTATGGCTACACCTTC	CASSLEVPGLNYGYTF	many	TRBJ1-2	TRBV7-2	.
TGCAGCAGCTGGGACCCCGATAACGAGCAGTACTTC	CSSWDPDNEQYF	few	TRBJ2-7	TRBV29-1	.
TGTGCCAGCAGCCAGGGACAGGGGGCTTTCTTT	CASSQGQGAFF	many	TRBJ1-1	TRBV6-2/TRBV6-3	TRBD1
TGTGCCAGTAGACAGGGCGGCTATGGCTACACCTTC	CASRQGGYGYTF	many	TRBJ1-2	TRBV19	.
TGTGCCAGCAGCTCAGGGCTAGCATTTAAGGACGAGCAGTACTTC	CASSSGLAFKDEQYF	many	TRBJ2-7	TRBV7-3	.
TGTGCCAGCAGCTTTGGACAGGGAAAGACCTACGAGCAGTACTTC	CASSFGQGKTYEQYF	many	TRBJ2-7	TRBV5-5	TRBD1
TGTGCCACTTCGGGACAGGTCCTCTATGGCTACACCTTC	CATSGQVLYGYTF	.	TRBJ1-2	TRBV12-3/TRBV12-4	TRBD1
TGTGCCAGCAGCTTGGACGCGGGAGGGACACGCACAGATACGCAGTATTTT	CASSLDAGGTRTDTQYF	many	TRBJ2-3	TRBV7-2	TRBD2
TGTGCCAGCAGCTTTGCGCGGAGGGAGCAGTTCTTC	CASSFARREQFF	.	TRBJ2-1	TRBV11-2	.
TGTGCTAGTGGTTTGGACCAACAGGGAGCCGGGGAGCTGTTTTTT	CASGLDQQGAGELFF	many	TRBJ2-2	TRBV12-5	.
TGTGCCAGCAGCGTAGAGTCACAGGGTCAACGGCAGTTCTTC	CASSVESQGQRQFF	.	TRBJ2-1	TRBV9	.
TGTGCCAGCAGCTTAGTTGTGACGGCAAACAATGAGCAGTTCTTC	CASSLVVTANNEQFF	many	TRBJ2-1	TRBV7-2	.
TGTGCCAGCAGCTTCTCGGGACTAGCTGAGCGGTACTTC	CASSFSGLAERYF	many	TRBJ2-7	TRBV7-2	TRBD2
TGCGTCAGCAGCATCGGACAGGGGAATTACGAGCAGTACTTC	CVSSIGQGNYEQYF	.	TRBJ2-7	TRBV5-1	TRBD1
TGTGCCAGCAGAGCGGGGAGGAACAATGAGCAGTTCTTC	CASRAGRNNEQFF	.	TRBJ2-1	TRBV2	TRBD2